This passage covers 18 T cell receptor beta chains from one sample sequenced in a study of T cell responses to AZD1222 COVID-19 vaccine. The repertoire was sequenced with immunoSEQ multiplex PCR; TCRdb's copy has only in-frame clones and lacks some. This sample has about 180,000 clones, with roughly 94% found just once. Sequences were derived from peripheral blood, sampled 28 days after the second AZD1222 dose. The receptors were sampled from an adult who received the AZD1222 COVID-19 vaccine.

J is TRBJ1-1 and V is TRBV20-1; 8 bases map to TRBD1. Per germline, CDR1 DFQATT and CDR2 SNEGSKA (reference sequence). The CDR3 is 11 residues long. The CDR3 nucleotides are TGCACCCACAGGGGGAAGACTGAAGCTTTCTTT. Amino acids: CTHRGKTEAFF.

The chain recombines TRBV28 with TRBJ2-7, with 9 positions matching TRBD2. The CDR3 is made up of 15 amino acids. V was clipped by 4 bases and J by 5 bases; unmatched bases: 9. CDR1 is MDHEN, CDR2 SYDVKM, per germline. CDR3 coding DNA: TGTGCCAGCAGTTCCCACATAGCGGGAGCCGACGAGCAGTACTTC. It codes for CASSSHIAGADEQYF.

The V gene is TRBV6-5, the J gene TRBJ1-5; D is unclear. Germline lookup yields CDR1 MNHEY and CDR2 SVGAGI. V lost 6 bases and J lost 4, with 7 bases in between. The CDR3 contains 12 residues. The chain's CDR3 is CASRTSNQPQHF. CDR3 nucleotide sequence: TGTGCCAGCAGAACTTCTAATCAGCCCCAGCATTTT.

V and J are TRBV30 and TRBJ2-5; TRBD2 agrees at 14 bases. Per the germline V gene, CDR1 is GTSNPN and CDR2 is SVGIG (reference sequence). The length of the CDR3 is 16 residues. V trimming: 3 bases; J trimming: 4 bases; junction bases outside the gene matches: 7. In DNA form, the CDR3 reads TGTGCCTGGAGGGGACTAGCGGGAGATTCGGGAGAGACCCAGTACTTC. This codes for CAWRGLAGDSGETQYF.

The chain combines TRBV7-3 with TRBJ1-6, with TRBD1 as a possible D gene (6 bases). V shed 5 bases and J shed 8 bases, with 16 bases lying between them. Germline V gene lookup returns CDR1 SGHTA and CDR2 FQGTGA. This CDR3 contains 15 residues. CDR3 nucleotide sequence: TGTGCCAGCAGCACATCAGGGGCAGCTGATTCACCCCTCCACTTT. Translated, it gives CASSTSGAADSPLHF.

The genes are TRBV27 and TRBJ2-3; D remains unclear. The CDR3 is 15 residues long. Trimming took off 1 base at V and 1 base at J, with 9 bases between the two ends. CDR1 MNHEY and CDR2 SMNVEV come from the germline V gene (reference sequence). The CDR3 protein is CASSLFYDGTDTQYF. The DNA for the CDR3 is TGTGCCAGCAGTTTATTTTATGACGGCACAGATACGCAGTATTTT.

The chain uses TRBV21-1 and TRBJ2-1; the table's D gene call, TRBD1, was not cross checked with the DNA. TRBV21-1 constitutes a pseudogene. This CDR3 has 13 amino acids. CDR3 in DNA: TGTGCCAGCAGGAAGAGCAGGTACGATGAGCAGTTCTTC. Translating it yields CASRKSRYDEQFF.

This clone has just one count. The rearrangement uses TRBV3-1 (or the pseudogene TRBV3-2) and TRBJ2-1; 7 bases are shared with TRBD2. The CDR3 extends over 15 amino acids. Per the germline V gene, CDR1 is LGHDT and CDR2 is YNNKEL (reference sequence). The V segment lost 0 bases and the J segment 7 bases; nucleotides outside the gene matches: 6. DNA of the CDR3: TGTGCCAGCAGCCAAGATCGCGGGGGTGGTAATGAGCAGTTCTTC. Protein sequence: CASSQDRGGGNEQFF.

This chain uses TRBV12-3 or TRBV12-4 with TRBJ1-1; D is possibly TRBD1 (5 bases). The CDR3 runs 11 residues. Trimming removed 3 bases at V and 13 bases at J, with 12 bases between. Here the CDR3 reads CASSLGLVGFF. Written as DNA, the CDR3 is TGTGCCAGCAGTTTGGGGCTGGTGGGTTTCTTT.

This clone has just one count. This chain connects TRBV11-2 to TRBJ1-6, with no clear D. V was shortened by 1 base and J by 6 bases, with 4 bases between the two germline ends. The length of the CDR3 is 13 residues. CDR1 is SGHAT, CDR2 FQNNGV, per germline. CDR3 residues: CASSLGGNSPLHF. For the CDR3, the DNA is TGTGCCAGCAGCTTAGGCGGTAATTCACCCCTCCACTTT.

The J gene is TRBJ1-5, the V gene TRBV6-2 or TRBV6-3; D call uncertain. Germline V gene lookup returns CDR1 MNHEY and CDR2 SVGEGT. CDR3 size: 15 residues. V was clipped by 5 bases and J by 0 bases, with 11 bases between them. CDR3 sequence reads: CASSTQPYSNQPQHF. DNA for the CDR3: TGTGCCAGCAGTACGCAACCTTATAGCAATCAGCCCCAGCATTTT.

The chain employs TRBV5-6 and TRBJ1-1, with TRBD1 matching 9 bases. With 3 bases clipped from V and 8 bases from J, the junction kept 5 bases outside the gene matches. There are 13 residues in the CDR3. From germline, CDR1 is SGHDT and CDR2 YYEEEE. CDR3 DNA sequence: TGTGCCAGCAGCTGGGCCGGGACAGGGGAAGCTTTCTTT. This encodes CASSWAGTGEAFF.

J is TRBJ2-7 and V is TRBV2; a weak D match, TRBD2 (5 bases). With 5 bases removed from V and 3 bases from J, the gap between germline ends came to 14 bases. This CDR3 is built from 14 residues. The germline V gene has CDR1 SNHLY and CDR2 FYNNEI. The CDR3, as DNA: TGTGCCAGCAGTTCGGGGTGGGGTATCTACGAGCAGTACTTC. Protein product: CASSSGWGIYEQYF.

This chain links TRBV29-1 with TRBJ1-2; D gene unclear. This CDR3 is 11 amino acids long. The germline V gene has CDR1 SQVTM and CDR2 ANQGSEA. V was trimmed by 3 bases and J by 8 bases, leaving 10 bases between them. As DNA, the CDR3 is TGCAGCGTTGACAAGGATCTAGGCTACACCTTC. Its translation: CSVDKDLGYTF.

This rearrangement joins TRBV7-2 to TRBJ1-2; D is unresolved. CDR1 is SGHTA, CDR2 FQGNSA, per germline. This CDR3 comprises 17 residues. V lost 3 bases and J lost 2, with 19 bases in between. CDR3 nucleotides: TGTGCCAGCAGCTTTTCGACCATCCCGTCGCGGAACTATGGCTACACCTTC. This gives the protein CASSFSTIPSRNYGYTF.

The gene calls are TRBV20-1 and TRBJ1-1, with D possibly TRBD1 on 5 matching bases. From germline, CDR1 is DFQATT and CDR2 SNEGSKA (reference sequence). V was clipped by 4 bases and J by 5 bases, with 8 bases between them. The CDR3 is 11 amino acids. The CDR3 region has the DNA TGCAGTGCTAATAGGGGTACTGAAGCTTTCTTT. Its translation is CSANRGTEAFF.

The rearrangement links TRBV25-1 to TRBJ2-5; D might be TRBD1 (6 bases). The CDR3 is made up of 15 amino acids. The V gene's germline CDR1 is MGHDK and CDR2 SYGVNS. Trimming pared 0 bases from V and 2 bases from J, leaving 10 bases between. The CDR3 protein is CASSEYQGRQETQYF. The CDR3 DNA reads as TGTGCCAGCAGTGAATATCAGGGGAGACAAGAGACCCAGTACTTC.

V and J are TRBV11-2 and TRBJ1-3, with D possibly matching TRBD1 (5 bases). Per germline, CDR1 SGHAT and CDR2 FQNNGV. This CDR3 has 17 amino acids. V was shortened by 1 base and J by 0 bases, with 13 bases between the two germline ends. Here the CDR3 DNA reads TGTGCCAGCAGCTTAGTTGGCAGCGGGGCCTCTGGAAACACCATATATTTT. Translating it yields CASSLVGSGASGNTIYF.